These 19 T cell receptor beta chains were all obtained from the same sample, sequenced in a study of molecular identifiers for immune sequencing clone quantification. TCRdb recomputed calls from the PCR reads with MiXCR, one row per CDR3 protein. Among 490,000 or so distinct CDR3 sequences listed, about 22% were seen once. The sequenced sample was naive CD8+ T cells from blood, with Jurkat cell RNA spiked in. Sample subset: FACS-sorted CD8+CD4-CCR7+CD45RA+ naive T cells. The source is a human donor in good health. Some libraries in this study had Jurkat cell RNA spiked in.

Remarks on this clonotype: This may be a read error: a much more frequent sequence differs by one nucleotide. This chain connects TRBV5-1 to TRBJ2-1; D unresolved. The CDR3 is 15 amino acids. The germline V and J ends were trimmed by 0 bases and 2 bases, with 9 bases remaining between them. Germline V gives CDR1 SGHRS, CDR2 YFSETQ. CDR3 sequence: CASSLDASPYNEQFF. The DNA of the CDR3 is TGCGCCAGCAGCTTGGACGCAAGCCCCTACAATGAGCAGTTCTTC.

The chain carries TRBV12-3 or TRBV12-4 and TRBJ2-1, with TRBD1 identical over 9 bases. V lost 3 bases, J lost 7 bases, and 7 bases stayed unmatched. The CDR3 runs 15 residues. In DNA, the CDR3 is TGTGCCAGCAGTTTGTTGGACAGGGGTATAAATGAGCAGTTCTTC. Its translation is CASSLLDRGINEQFF.

V usage is TRBV30 and J usage is TRBJ1-1; D perhaps matches TRBD1 (5 bases). The CDR3 contains 16 residues. V gave up 4 bases and J gave up 4 bases, with 22 bases separating them. Germline V gene data show CDR1 as GTSNPN and CDR2 as SVGIG (reference sequence). DNA of the CDR3: TGTGCCTGGATGTCCAGGGTCAATATCCTAGGCACTGAAGCTTTCTTT. The encoded protein is CAWMSRVNILGTEAFF.

This clonotype was observed many times. This chain connects TRBV4-1 to TRBJ1-5; D uncertain. Looked up from germline, CDR1 is MGHRA and CDR2 is YSYEKL. CDR3 length: 15 amino acids. The V and J ends lost 3 bases and 3 bases respectively, with 12 bases between them. CDR3 bases: TGCGCCAGCAGCCAGGTGACGGGTGACAATCAGCCCCAGCATTTT. This translates into CASSQVTGDNQPQHF.

In the case of this clonotype: A much larger clone sits a single nucleotide away, making a read error possible. The chain couples TRBV27 to TRBJ2-3; D not certain. Trimming cost V 8 bases and J 4 bases, with 10 bases left between them. The CDR3 consists of 12 residues. Germline lookup yields CDR1 MNHEY and CDR2 SMNVEV (reference sequence). Here the CDR3 reads CASRRRADTQYF. As DNA, the CDR3 is TGTGCCAGCCGGAGACGAGCAGATACGCAGTATTTT.

This clonotype was seen only once. This may be a read error, as it is one base from a much larger clone. The chain links TRBV28 to TRBJ1-1, with 7 bases lining up with TRBD1. The CDR3 contains 15 residues. With 10 bases clipped from V and 4 bases from J, the junction kept 15 bases outside the gene matches. Germline-derived CDR1 and CDR2 are MDHEN and SYDVKM. CDR3 nucleotide sequence: TGTGCCAACACCCGAATTTTCCAGGGGGGCACTGAAGCTTTCTTT. This codes for CANTRIFQGGTEAFF. The full variable domain, in which reference TRBV28 and TRBJ1-1 provide the parts outside the CDR3, is DVKVTQSSRYLVKRTGEKVFLECVQDMDHENMFWYRQDPGLGLRLIYFSYDVKMKEKGDIPEGYSVSREKKERFSLILESASTNQTSMYLCANTRIFQGGTEAFFGQGTRLTVV.

The V gene is TRBV6-5, the J gene TRBJ1-5; 8 bases line up with TRBD1. The junction had 12 bases not matched to a gene; V was cut back by 6 bases and J by 5 bases. Germline CDR1 and CDR2: MNHEY and SVGAGI. The CDR3 runs to 16 residues. CDR3 coding DNA: TGTGCCAGCAGCGGATGGGGGCAGGGGGCGGATCAGCCCCAGCATTTT. This gives the protein CASSGWGQGADQPQHF.

The V gene is TRBV12-3 or TRBV12-4, the J gene TRBJ2-5; 7 bases fit TRBD1. Trimming at V came to 5 bases and at J to 4 bases, leaving 7 bases not matched to a gene. This CDR3 region has 14 residues. The CDR3 DNA sequence: TGTGCCAGCAGTCTAGGCAGGGGGAGAGAGACCCAGTACTTC. This codes for CASSLGRGRETQYF.

This chain links TRBV5-6 with TRBJ2-7; 7 nucleotides align to TRBD2. This CDR3 is built from 17 residues. Trimming removed 1 base from V and 2 bases from J; junction bases left unmatched: 12. The germline V gene has CDR1 SGHDT and CDR2 YYEEEE. This CDR3 is CASSLSYLAELPYEQYF. The CDR3 coding sequence is TGTGCCAGCAGCTTGTCCTACCTAGCGGAACTACCCTACGAGCAGTACTTC.

V and J are TRBV10-3 and TRBJ2-3, with D unresolved. CDR3 length: 15 amino acids. Germline V gives CDR1 ENHRY, CDR2 SYGVKD. Trimming removed 5 bases at V and 2 bases at J, with 14 bases between. As DNA, the CDR3 is TGTGCCATCAGTCAGCGATCGAGCCCCACAGATACGCAGTATTTT. Encoded protein: CAISQRSSPTDTQYF.

This clonotype was seen repeatedly, ten times or more. This rearrangement joins TRBV5-5 to TRBJ2-3, with D perhaps given as TRBD1 or TRBD2 (5 bases each). The CDR3 is 15 residues long. CDR1 and CDR2 from the germline V gene are SGHKS and YYEKEE (reference sequence). Trimming left V 1 base short and J 1 base short, with 10 bases between. The CDR3 reads CASSLYGGGTDTQYF. DNA of the CDR3: TGTGCCAGCAGCTTGTATGGGGGAGGCACAGATACGCAGTATTTT. Together with reference TRBV5-5 and TRBJ2-3, the CDR3 gives the full variable domain: DAGVTQSPTHLIKTRGQQVTLRCSPISGHKSVSWYQQVLGQGPQFIFQYYEKEERGRGNFPDRFSARQFPNYSSELNVNALLLGDSALYLCASSLYGGGTDTQYFGPGTRLTVL.

This clonotype has just a few counts. V usage is TRBV5-3 and J usage is TRBJ1-1, with 9 bases lining up with TRBD1. Being an ORF, TRBV5-3 has a function that is uncertain. The length of the CDR3 is 16 residues. Trimming cost V 8 bases and J 6 bases; bases outside gene matches: 17. CDR3 nucleotide sequence: TGTGCCAGCAGCCCATTACAGGGGGCGATTATTTCTGAAGCTTTCTTT. Its protein product is CASSPLQGAIISEAFF.

This clonotype was detected only a few times. The V call is TRBV12-3 or TRBV12-4, the J call TRBJ2-2; TRBD2 matches at 13 bases. The CDR3 covers 19 residues. J gave up 0 bases and V 2 bases, and 6 bases lay outside the gene matches. This CDR3 reads CASSLRTSGSLPNTGELFF. In DNA form, the CDR3 reads TGTGCCAGCAGTTTAAGGACTAGCGGGAGTTTGCCGAACACCGGGGAGCTGTTTTTT.

About this clonotype: A single base separates this from a much larger clone, so it may be a read error. The chain recombines TRBV5-6 with TRBJ1-5; no definite D call. The V and J ends lost 3 bases and 6 bases respectively, with 10 bases between them. The CDR3 runs to 13 residues. Germline V CDR1 and CDR2: SGHDT, YYEEEE. The CDR3 coding sequence is TGTGCCAGCAGCTCGTGGGGAGGTCAGCCCCAGCATTTT. It yields the protein CASSSWGGQPQHF.

A few counts support this clonotype. The chain employs TRBV4-3 and TRBJ2-7; D is possibly TRBD1 (5 bases). This CDR3 is 15 amino acids long. Germline values: CDR1 LGHNA, CDR2 YSLEER. V lost 0 bases to trimming and J lost 2 bases, with 11 bases between them. CDR3 coding DNA: TGCGCCAGCAGCCAAGATGGGGCAGAGCCCTACGAGCAGTACTTC. Its protein product is CASSQDGAEPYEQYF.

This clonotype was seen at least ten times. The J gene is TRBJ1-5, the V gene TRBV20-1, with TRBD1 matching 7 bases. With V trimmed by 6 bases and J by 2 bases, 10 bases remained unmatched. The CDR3 consists of 15 residues. Germline V gene sequence: CDR1 DFQATT, CDR2 SNEGSKA (reference sequence). The CDR3 DNA follows: TGCAGTGCCCGGGCAGGGGGTAACCGCAATCAGCCCCAGCATTTT. Its translation: CSARAGGNRNQPQHF.

A few counts support this clonotype. This chain uses TRBV6-2 or TRBV6-3 with TRBJ2-5; tentatively, D is TRBD1 or TRBD2 (5 bases each). The V gene's germline CDR1 is MNHEY and CDR2 SVGEGT. The CDR3 runs to 15 residues. Trimming took 6 bases from V and 1 from J, leaving 15 bases between them. CDR3 region: CASSQWAGTQETQYF. CDR3 in DNA: TGTGCCAGCAGCCAGTGGGCAGGGACCCAAGAGACCCAGTACTTC.

This clonotype was seen repeatedly, ten times or more. This sequence joins TRBV6-5 and TRBJ2-7, with D tentatively TRBD2 (5 bases). Trimming pared 2 bases from V and 3 bases from J, leaving 11 bases between. Germline V CDR1 and CDR2: MNHEY, SVGAGI. The CDR3 has 14 residues. In DNA, the CDR3 is TGTGCCAGCAGTTACCACTCGGGAAACTACGAGCAGTACTTC. Translating it yields CASSYHSGNYEQYF.

This clonotype was seen ten or more times. The chain combines TRBV7-2 with TRBJ2-1, with 10 bases that match TRBD2. Germline CDR1 SGHTA, CDR2 FQGNSA. The CDR3 has 15 residues. The V and J ends lost 5 bases and 4 bases, in that order; junction bases with no gene match: 5. Here the CDR3 DNA reads TGTGCCAGCAGCCCACTAGCGGGGTTATACAATGAGCAGTTCTTC. Amino acids: CASSPLAGLYNEQFF.